The rows below give T cell receptor beta chains drawn from one sample of a study of blood T cells in healthy people across ages. TCRdb ran MiXCR on the 5' RACE reads and lists one entry per CDR3 protein. The sample shows about 580,000 distinct CDR3 sequences, about 45% of them seen only once. Sequenced input: blood. Receptors were obtained from a man of 80 years or more in good health. Both conserved end residues are part of each CDR3. A D gene is named only where the DNA matches it firmly. Rows may omit the clone size; those that give it use once, few, many or a size class.

d_gene	abundance	v_gene	j_gene	CDR3aa	CDR3nt
TRBD2	-	TRBV12-3/TRBV12-4	TRBJ2-3	CASSPFRGSGSTDTQYF	TGTGCCAGCAGTCCCTTCCGGGGCAGCGGGAGTACAGATACGCAGTATTTT
-	-	TRBV5-1	TRBJ1-2	CASSLAADSYGYTF	TGCGCCAGCAGCTTGGCGGCGGACTCCTATGGCTACACCTTC
-	-	TRBV10-3	TRBJ2-7	CAISAPEGEQYF	TGTGCCATCAGTGCCCCGGAGGGCGAGCAGTACTTC
TRBD1	-	TRBV20-1	TRBJ2-7	CSARDRQGVSEQYF	TGCAGTGCTAGAGATCGTCAGGGGGTGTCGGAGCAGTACTTC
-	-	TRBV6-5	TRBJ2-5	CASSGRSGIETQYF	TGTGCCAGCAGTGGGAGATCTGGGATCGAGACCCAGTACTTC
TRBD2	-	TRBV28	TRBJ2-7	CASSSLAGVAYEQYF	TGTGCCAGCAGTTCATTAGCGGGAGTAGCCTACGAGCAGTACTTC
-	-	TRBV5-1	TRBJ2-3	CASSYYRAGGTQYF	TGCGCCAGCAGCTACTACCGCGCAGGAGGGACGCAGTATTTT
-	few	TRBV14	TRBJ2-1	CASSQFNEQFF	TGTGCCAGCAGCCAATTCAATGAGCAGTTCTTC
TRBD1	-	TRBV20-1	TRBJ1-6	CSARDRFKGTGGNSPHHF	TGCAGTGCTAGAGATCGTTTTAAGGGGACAGGGGGTAATTCACCCCACCACTTT
TRBD2	few	TRBV3-1	TRBJ2-7	CASSQGPSGSLYEQYF	TGTGCCAGCAGCCAGGGCCCAAGCGGGAGTCTCTACGAGCAGTACTTC
-	-	TRBV20-1	TRBJ2-3	CSAFLEGTDTQYF	TGTAGTGCCTTCTTGGAGGGCACAGATACGCAGTATTTT
-	-	TRBV24-1	TRBJ2-3	CATSGDRWSTDTQYF	TGTGCCACCAGTGGCGACAGGTGGAGCACAGATACGCAGTATTTT
-	-	TRBV27	TRBJ2-4	CASSISAGSEQYF	TGTGCCAGCAGCATTTCCGCGGGGTCTGAGCAGTACTTC
TRBD2	-	TRBV6-6	TRBJ2-1	CASTPGRRSSYNEQFF	TGTGCCAGCACCCCCGGGAGGCGGAGCTCCTATAATGAGCAGTTCTTC
-	-	TRBV20-1	TRBJ1-1	CSAISGNMNTEAFF	TGCAGTGCTATTTCAGGGAACATGAACACTGAAGCTTTCTTT
TRBD2	-	TRBV3-1	TRBJ2-3	CASSPTGTSGGSDTQYF	TGTGCCAGCAGCCCTACCGGAACTAGCGGGGGATCGGATACGCAGTATTTT
-	few	TRBV7-9	TRBJ2-3	CASSFEATHRTDTQYF	TGTGCCAGCAGCTTTGAGGCGACTCACCGCACAGATACGCAGTATTTT
-	-	TRBV20-1	TRBJ2-5	CSARVGAGETQYF	TGCAGTGCTAGAGTGGGAGCTGGCGAGACCCAGTACTTC
TRBD2	once	TRBV29-1	TRBJ2-3	CSVEDPSGSPDTQYF	TGCAGCGTTGAAGATCCTAGCGGGAGTCCAGATACGCAGTATTTT
TRBD1	many	TRBV7-2	TRBJ1-2	CASSEPGTGGNYGYTF	TGTGCCAGCAGCGAACCTGGGACAGGAGGAAACTATGGCTACACCTTC
TRBD1	-	TRBV5-1	TRBJ2-5	CASSLKQGLQYQETQYF	TGCGCCAGCAGCTTGAAACAGGGGCTCCAGTACCAAGAGACCCAGTACTTC
-	-	TRBV15	TRBJ1-5	CATSRETQGQPQHF	TGTGCCACCAGCAGAGAAACTCAGGGGCAGCCCCAGCATTTT
-	-	TRBV7-9	TRBJ2-7	CASSPAVEQYF	TGTGCCAGCAGCCCCGCGGTCGAGCAGTACTTC
-	-	TRBV7-8	TRBJ2-2	CASSLVSGIRTGELFF	TGTGCCAGCAGCTTAGTGTCAGGGATCAGGACCGGGGAGCTGTTTTTT
TRBD2	-	TRBV7-3	TRBJ2-5	CASSLIAGGNNEQYF	TGTGCCAGCAGCTTAATAGCGGGAGGGAACAATGAGCAGTACTTC
-	-	TRBV6-2/TRBV6-3	TRBJ1-1	CASSYGAAAEAFF	TGTGCCAGCAGTTACGGGGCGGCAGCTGAAGCTTTCTTT
-	once	TRBV20-1	TRBJ2-1	CSARNARNEQFF	TGCAGTGCTAGGAACGCCCGTAATGAGCAGTTCTTC
-	few	TRBV25-1	TRBJ2-7	CASSGQTGTLYEQYF	TGTGCCAGCAGTGGACAAACAGGTACCCTCTACGAGCAGTACTTC
-	-	TRBV9	TRBJ2-1	CASSVAPDRAEQFF	TGTGCCAGCAGCGTAGCCCCCGACCGCGCTGAGCAGTTCTTC
-	few	TRBV10-3	TRBJ2-7	CAISEIADEQYF	TGTGCCATCAGTGAGATTGCAGACGAGCAGTACTTC
-	-	TRBV20-1	TRBJ2-1	CSARPGGWQFF	TGCAGTGCCCGCCCCGGGGGATGGCAGTTCTTC
TRBD2	few	TRBV10-3	TRBJ2-4	CAISDSGAKNIQYF	TGTGCCATCAGTGATAGCGGGGCCAAAAACATTCAGTACTTC
-	-	TRBV20-1	TRBJ1-5	CSAREIGGQPQHF	TGCAGTGCTAGAGAAATAGGGGGGCAGCCCCAGCATTTT
-	many	TRBV20-1	TRBJ1-2	CSARETGLHGYTF	TGCAGTGCTAGAGAGACGGGACTTCATGGCTACACCTTC
-	-	TRBV7-2	TRBJ2-7	CASSLEGYRVEQYF	TGTGCCAGCAGCTTAGAGGGGTACAGGGTCGAGCAGTACTTC